This T cell receptor (beta chain) was identified during a study of blood T cell repertoires in COVID-19. Turning to the study itself: Collection of acute and convalescent COVID-19 samples took place in the United States, Italy and Spain.

Everyone who took part was about 18 to 90 years old, and they came from some 23 US areas. The table came from immunoSEQ multiplex PCR; TCRdb's copy has only in-frame clones and leaves some out. The sample shows about 280,000 clones, around 87% of them seen only once. Losses at the gene ends were 5 bases for V and 4 bases for J; bases not matched to a gene: 5. This CDR3 has 14 amino acids. Germline V gene sequence: CDR1 SGHTA, CDR2 FQGNSA. The sample taken for sequencing was PBMCs or T cells enriched from blood (not recorded which). V usage is TRBV7-2 and J usage is TRBJ2-7; 10 bases map to TRBD2. This receptor was identified in a young woman with acute COVID-19. The DNA of the CDR3 is TGTGCCAGCAGCCCTATAGCGGGAGGATACGAGCAGTACTTC. It is translated as CASSPIAGGYEQYF.